This TCR beta chain was captured by sequencing in a study of T cell responses to AZD1222 COVID-19 vaccine listed by TCRdb under 2021. Broadly, across the study: AZD1222 recipients with second doses at about 4 weeks or about 12 weeks were pooled, because spike-specific TCR depth and breadth did not differ between schedules. Trial participants were enrolled by age into 18-55, 56-69 and 70-plus year subgroups, with around 140, 26 and 57 TCR-sequenced participants respectively. TCR sequencing was performed for approximately 240 trial participants, of whom 200 to 220 were given two doses of AZD1222 and approximately 26 were given two doses of MenACWY control vaccine. Summary of the overall study and its limitations: Because no day 14 peak-response samples were available, repertoires were characterized only after the peak T cell response. Conclusions about previously exposed vaccinees are limited because only five to seven AZD1222 recipients were SARS-CoV-2 seropositive at baseline. After two AZD1222 doses, both the breadth and the depth of spike-specific TCRs were significantly higher than at day 0 and than in MenACWY recipients. In the small 56-69-year group, the increase in depth fell short of significance, most likely because of low power. Reportedly, almost half of the unique spike-specific TCRs recognized epitopes lying outside the regions that are mutated in the B.1.351 and B.1.1.7 variants. Participants were mostly white British, with more females than males. The authors suggested clonal diversity may have been underestimated. The whole spike protein was spanned by vaccine-associated CD4 TCRs, and dominant responses were seen in regions 160-218 and 743-854.

The CDR3 regions of human TCRbeta chains were analyzed by immunosequencing. The authors' pipeline ran thus. Repertoire TCRs were matched against a reference library of SARS-CoV-2-specific TCRs generated with the MIRA antigen-specificity platform. Breadth meant the fraction of unique TCRs that were SARS-CoV-2-associated, whereas depth meant the fraction of total T cells that were SARS-CoV-2-associated. Each spike-specific TCR was assigned to its reactive spike region and to a CD4 or CD8 class using the MIRA data. Log10-transformed breadth and depth values were compared by one-way ANOVA with Sidak's multiple comparisons tests. The table comes from immuneACCESS by way of TCRdb, which keeps in-frame sequences with V and J called. Part of the clones is missing from these tables; in studies checked, under half for an unresolved V gene and the rest for unknown reasons. From that table come the V and J calls and clone size; the DNA was used to work out D and trimming. Within this sample are roughly 140,000 clones, with about 92% of them counted one time only. 5.1% of the sample lies in the top ten.

According to the study, the label for this sample's time point signals: baseline before first vaccination. Vaccinee samples were obtained from the UK trials COV001 and COV002, which included a single-blind randomized controlled phase 2/3 trial of AZD1222 (ChAdOx1 nCoV-19) in healthy adults. For TCRbeta chain sequencing, PBMC samples were collected from trial participants at day 0 and at day 28 after the second dose. A note on this clone: No antigen is known for it. Base quality data are lacking; no much larger clone is found one base away.

V loses 8 bases, J loses 6 bases, and the germline ends lie 8 bases apart. The germline V gene sets CDR1 to ENHRY and CDR2 to SYGVKD. The CDR3 covers 12 residues, taking in both the cysteine and the phenylalanine. Only the CDR3 part of the read is kept: 36 bases, read in frame from the first base. The material was peripheral blood, obtained on day 0 of AZD1222 vaccination. This clonotype was obtained from an adult in good health. The chain is assembled from TRBV10-3 and TRBJ1-6, with no reliable assignment of the D segment. Here is the DNA: TGTGCCATCTCAAATCCTAATTCACCCCTCCACTTT. Translation gives CAISNPNSPLHF.